The 19 T cell receptor beta chains below all came from one sample that was sequenced in a study of cytomegalovirus exposure and HLA in healthy donors. 13 Jbeta primers and 60 Vbeta primers were used for the PCR. Profiled with immunoSEQ multiplex PCR; TCRdb holds only in-frame clones, not every one. The sample holds tens of thousands of clones. Sequencing input: PBMCs. The receptor set was obtained from a female donor in good health and CMV-seronegative.

The chain joins TRBV5-1 to TRBJ1-3; D is ambiguous. The CDR3 is 14 amino acids. From germline, CDR1 is SGHRS and CDR2 YFSETQ. The ends were cut back, 3 bases at V and 4 bases at J, with 11 bases in the middle. CDR3 protein: CASSSGSGGNTIYF. DNA for the CDR3: TGCGCCAGCAGCTCCGGCTCGGGGGGAAACACCATATATTTT.

The chain uses TRBV4-1 and TRBJ2-7, with TRBD1 matching over 10 bases. Per the germline V gene, CDR1 is MGHRA and CDR2 is YSYEKL. CDR3 size: 15 residues. J was trimmed by 3 bases and V by 0 bases; bases with no gene match: 2. The CDR3 coding sequence is TGCGCCAGCAGCCAAGATAGGGACAGGGGCTACGAGCAGTACTTC. Its protein product is CASSQDRDRGYEQYF.

In DNA form, the CDR3 reads TGTGCCACGATCGGCAGGGACGAGCAGTACTTC. This sequence encodes CATIGRDEQYF. The V and J genes are TRBV27 and TRBJ2-7; TRBD1 might be the D (5 bases). V was shortened by 10 bases and J by 5 bases, with 12 bases between the two germline ends. The CDR3 covers 11 residues. CDR1 and CDR2 from the germline V gene are MNHEY and SMNVEV (reference sequence).

The chain couples TRBV15 to TRBJ2-4, with TRBD2 as a possible D gene (6 bases). Germline V CDR1 and CDR2: LNHNV, YYDKDF (reference sequence). This CDR3 region has 16 residues. The V end was cut by 0 bases, the J end by 8 bases, with 17 bases between. The DNA of the CDR3 is TGTGCCACCAGCAGAGATCAGGGTGGCGGGATGGACATTCAGTACTTC. Its translation is CATSRDQGGGMDIQYF. Combining the CDR3 with reference TRBV15 and TRBJ2-4 gives the whole variable domain DAMVIQNPRYQVTQFGKPVTLSCSQTLNHNVMYWYQQKSSQAPKLLFHYYDKDFNNEADTPDNFQSRRPNTSFCFLDIRSPGLGDTAMYLCATSRDQGGGMDIQYFGAGTRLSVL.

The chain is built from TRBV6-5 and TRBJ1-4, with D maybe TRBD1 (6 bases). V was pared by 1 base and J by 10 bases, with 19 bases between. Germline CDR1 MNHEY, CDR2 SVGAGI. CDR3 length: 16 residues. The CDR3 spells CASSYFMGQGKGKLFF. The CDR3 DNA is TGTGCCAGCAGTTACTTCATGGGCCAGGGGAAGGGAAAACTGTTTTTT.

This chain uses TRBV28 with TRBJ1-1, with no clear D. CDR3 length equals 12 residues. Germline-derived CDR1 and CDR2 are MDHEN and SYDVKM. Trimming pared 9 bases from V and 3 bases from J, leaving 11 bases between. The CDR3 region has the DNA TGTGCCAGTTATCAGGCCCACACTGAAGCTTTCTTT. This codes for CASYQAHTEAFF.

The genes are TRBV2 and TRBJ2-1, with 8 bases that match TRBD2. The germline gives CDR1 SNHLY, CDR2 FYNNEI. The CDR3 contains 16 residues. The junction had 9 bases not matched to a gene; V was cut back by 5 bases and J by 3 bases. The CDR3 spells CASSPTGGLVYNEQFF. The CDR3 region has the DNA TGTGCCAGCAGTCCGACGGGGGGGCTTGTCTACAATGAGCAGTTCTTC.

This rearrangement joins TRBV15 to TRBJ1-2; 8 positions match TRBD1. This CDR3 has 15 residues. V lost 2 bases, J lost 3 bases, and 5 bases stayed unmatched. Germline assignment: CDR1 LNHNV and CDR2 YYDKDF (reference sequence). The CDR3, as DNA: TGTGCCACCAGCAGAACAGGGGGGGTGTACTATGGCTACACCTTC. It yields the protein CATSRTGGVYYGYTF.

V gene TRBV6-1 combines with J gene TRBJ1-3; D is unclear. Germline CDR1 MNHNS, CDR2 SASEGT. The CDR3 covers 15 residues. Trimming pared 4 bases from V and 0 bases from J, leaving 10 bases between. The chain's CDR3 is CASSVAVFSGNTIYF. As DNA, the CDR3 is TGTGCCAGCAGTGTCGCAGTTTTCTCTGGAAACACCATATATTTT.

V is TRBV5-1 and J is TRBJ1-4; tentative D call: TRBD1 (6 bases). V gave up 6 bases and J gave up 3 bases, with 18 bases separating them. This CDR3 has 16 residues. CDR1 is SGHRS and CDR2 is YFSETQ in the germline V gene. For the CDR3, the DNA is TGCGCCAGCAAGGGGGGGTTGGACAGTCCTAATGAAAAACTGTTTTTT. This codes for CASKGGLDSPNEKLFF.

V gene TRBV5-5 combines with J gene TRBJ1-1; D might be TRBD1 (6 bases). The germline V gene encodes CDR1 SGHKS and CDR2 YYEKEE (reference sequence). This CDR3 spans 13 amino acids. V was clipped by 0 bases and J by 4 bases, with 7 bases between them. The DNA of the CDR3 is TGTGCCAGCAGCTTGGACAGGGCCACTGAAGCTTTCTTT. This encodes CASSLDRATEAFF.

The V and J genes are TRBV5-1 and TRBJ2-7, with 7 positions matching TRBD1. Germline CDR1 is SGHRS and CDR2 is YFSETQ. Trimming at V came to 5 bases and at J to 4 bases, leaving 12 bases not matched to a gene. The CDR3 runs to 15 residues. The CDR3 protein is CASRPGTVQNYEQYF. CDR3 bases: TGCGCCAGCAGGCCGGGGACAGTACAGAATTACGAGCAGTACTTC. Based on the CDR3 plus reference TRBV5-1 and TRBJ2-7, the full variable domain is KAGVTQTPRYLIKTRGQQVTLSCSPISGHRSVSWYQQTPGQGLQFLFEYFSETQRNKGNFPGRFSGRQFSNSRSEMNVSTLELGDSALYLCASRPGTVQNYEQYFGPGTRLTVT.

This rearrangement joins TRBV4-1 to TRBJ1-1; D remains unclear. There are 15 residues in the CDR3. V lost 0 bases to trimming and J lost 2 bases, with 10 bases between them. Germline V gene data show CDR1 as MGHRA and CDR2 as YSYEKL. CDR3 DNA: TGCGCCAGCAGCCAAGAGACATCGTCAAACACTGAAGCTTTCTTT. Translation: CASSQETSSNTEAFF.

The chain joins TRBV15 to TRBJ2-3; weak D call: TRBD1 (6 bases). Germline V lookup: CDR1 LNHNV, CDR2 YYDKDF (reference sequence). The length of the CDR3 is 16 residues. Trimming took 0 bases from V and 2 from J, leaving 12 bases between them. For the CDR3, the DNA is TGTGCCACCAGCAGAGAGATCAGGGGAGCCACAGATACGCAGTATTTT. Translation gives CATSREIRGATDTQYF.

This clone registers medium-sized by frequency. This chain joins TRBV2 and TRBJ1-3; TRBD1 matches at 7 bases. The CDR3 spans 16 residues. Germline CDR1 reads SNHLY; CDR2 reads FYNNEI. V trimming: 1 base; J trimming: 0 bases; junction bases outside the gene matches: 3. CDR3 DNA sequence: TGTGCCAGCAGTGAAGAGACAGGGAGCTCTGGAAACACCATATATTTT. This gives the protein CASSEETGSSGNTIYF.

The chain is built from TRBV7-3 and TRBJ1-1, with D unclear. The CDR3 has 17 residues. V was shortened by 1 base and J by 4 bases, with 19 bases between the two germline ends. The germline gives CDR1 SGHTA, CDR2 FQGTGA. The CDR3 DNA reads TGTGCCAGCAGCTTAATGGGTGGGAGCCGCCCATCCACTGAAGCTTTCTTT. Protein: CASSLMGGSRPSTEAFF.

This chain uses TRBV6-5 with TRBJ1-1; 9 bases are shared with TRBD1. Germline V gives CDR1 MNHEY, CDR2 SVGAGI. The CDR3 totals 13 residues. The V and J ends lost 6 bases and 3 bases, in that order; junction bases with no gene match: 2. In DNA form, the CDR3 reads TGTGCCAGCAGCCGGACAGGGGACACTGAAGCTTTCTTT. Protein sequence: CASSRTGDTEAFF.

The gene calls are TRBV7-2 and TRBJ2-5, with 12 bases matching TRBD2. Per germline, CDR1 SGHTA and CDR2 FQGNSA. The CDR3 covers 16 residues. After removal of 1 base from V and 5 bases from J, the junction contained 5 bases not matched to a gene. The CDR3: CASSLGLAGGRETQYF. The CDR3 coding sequence is TGTGCCAGCAGCTTAGGGCTAGCGGGGGGGCGGGAGACCCAGTACTTC.

The chain uses TRBV9 and TRBJ2-5; 8 bases line up with TRBD2. Germline assignment: CDR1 SGDLS and CDR2 YYNGEE. The CDR3 has 14 residues. The V segment lost 5 bases and the J segment 3 bases; nucleotides outside the gene matches: 6. The CDR3 spells CASSLGGGKETQYF. The CDR3 DNA follows: TGTGCCAGCAGTCTAGGCGGGGGGAAAGAGACCCAGTACTTC.